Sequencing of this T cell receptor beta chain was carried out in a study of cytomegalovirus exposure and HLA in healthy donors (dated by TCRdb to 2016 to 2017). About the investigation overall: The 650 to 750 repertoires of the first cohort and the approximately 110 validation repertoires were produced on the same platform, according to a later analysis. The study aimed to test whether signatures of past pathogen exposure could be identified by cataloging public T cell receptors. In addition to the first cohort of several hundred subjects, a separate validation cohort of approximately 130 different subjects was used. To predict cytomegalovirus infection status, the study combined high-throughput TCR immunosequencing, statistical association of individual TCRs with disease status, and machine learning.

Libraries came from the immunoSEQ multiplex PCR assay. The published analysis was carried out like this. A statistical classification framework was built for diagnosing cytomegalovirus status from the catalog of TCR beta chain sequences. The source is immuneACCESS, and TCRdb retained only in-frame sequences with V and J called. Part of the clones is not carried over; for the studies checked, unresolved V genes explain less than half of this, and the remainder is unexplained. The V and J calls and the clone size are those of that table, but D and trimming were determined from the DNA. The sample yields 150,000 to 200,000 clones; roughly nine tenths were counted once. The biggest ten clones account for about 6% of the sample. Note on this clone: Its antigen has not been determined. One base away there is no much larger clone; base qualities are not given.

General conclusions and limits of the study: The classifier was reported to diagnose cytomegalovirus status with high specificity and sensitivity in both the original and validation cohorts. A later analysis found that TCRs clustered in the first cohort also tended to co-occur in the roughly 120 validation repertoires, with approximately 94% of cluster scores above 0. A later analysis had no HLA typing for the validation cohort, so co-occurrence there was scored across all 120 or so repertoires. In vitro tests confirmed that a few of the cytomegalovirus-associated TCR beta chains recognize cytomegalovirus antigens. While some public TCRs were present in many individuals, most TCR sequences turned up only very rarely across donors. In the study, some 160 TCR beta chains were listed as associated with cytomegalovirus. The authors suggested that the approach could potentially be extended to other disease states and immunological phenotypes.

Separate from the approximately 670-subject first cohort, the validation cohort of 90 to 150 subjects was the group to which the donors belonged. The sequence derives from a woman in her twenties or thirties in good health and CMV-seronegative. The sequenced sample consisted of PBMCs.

DNA sequence: TGTGCCAGCAGTTTATGGGGGCCCAATGAAAAACTGTTTTTT. Its coded protein is CASSLWGPNEKLFF. Recombination connected TRBV27 to TRBJ1-4; possibly the D gene is TRBD1, per 6 matching bases. The germline V gene (reference sequence) yields MNHEY for CDR1 and SMNVEV for CDR2. The CDR3 holds 14 amino acids from the cysteine to the phenylalanine. Kept here is only the CDR3 DNA, which spans 42 bases and is read in frame from base 1. V sheds 1 base and J sheds 5 bases, leaving 8 bases between their ends.